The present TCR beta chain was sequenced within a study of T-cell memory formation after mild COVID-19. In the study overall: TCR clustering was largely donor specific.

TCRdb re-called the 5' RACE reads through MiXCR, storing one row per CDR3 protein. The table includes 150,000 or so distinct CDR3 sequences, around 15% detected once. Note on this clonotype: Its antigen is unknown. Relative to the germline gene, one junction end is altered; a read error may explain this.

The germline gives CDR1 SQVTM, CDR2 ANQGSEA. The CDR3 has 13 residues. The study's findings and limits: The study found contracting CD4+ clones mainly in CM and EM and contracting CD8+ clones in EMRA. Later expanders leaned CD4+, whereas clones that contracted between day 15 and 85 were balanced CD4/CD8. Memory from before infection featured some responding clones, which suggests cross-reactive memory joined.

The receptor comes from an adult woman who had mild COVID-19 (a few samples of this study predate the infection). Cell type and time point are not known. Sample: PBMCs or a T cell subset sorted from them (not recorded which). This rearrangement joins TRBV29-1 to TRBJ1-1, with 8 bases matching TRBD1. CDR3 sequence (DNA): TGCAGCGCTGAAGACAGGGGGAACACTGAAGCTTTCTTT. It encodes CSAEDRGNTEAFF.